This TCR beta chain was obtained from a study of response to subunit inactivated influenza vaccine. Comments on this clonotype: Its antigen is not identified.

Germline values: CDR1 MDHEN, CDR2 SYDVKM. V dropped 3 bases and J dropped 0 bases, with 15 bases sitting between them. This CDR3 is 17 amino acids long. TCRdb itself ran the RT-PCR reads through MiXCR, one entry per CDR3 protein. In the table there are under 750,000 distinct CDR3 sequences, roughly 12% of which are singletons. Whole-study results and caveats: That few new T cells are recruited by each seasonal influenza vaccination was the authors' suggestion.

The rearrangement uses TRBV28 and TRBJ1-5; the D is unclear. Sequenced material: PBMCs from blood, taken on the day of vaccination. The clonotype originates from a man aged 50-60 years who received an inactivated influenza vaccine. The chain's CDR3 is CASSFFPTVYSNQPQHF. As DNA, the CDR3 is TGTGCCAGCAGTTTCTTCCCGACGGTGTATAGCAATCAGCCCCAGCATTTT.